A selection of T cell receptor beta chains follows, all from one sample in a study of post-analysis software for immune sequencing data. One entry per CDR3 protein, called by TCRdb with MiXCR from the PCR reads. In the table there are 700,000 to 800,000 distinct CDR3 sequences, 30% of which are singletons. Source material: blood. These receptors were collected from a girl aged 5-17 years with multiple sclerosis. Each CDR3 is given with its conserved first and last residue. A D gene is named only where the DNA matches it firmly. Not all rows give a size; the values are once, few, many and, for expanded clones, a class.

V gene: TRBV7-2; clone size: .; D gene: TRBD1; J gene: TRBJ1-4; CDR3 DNA: TGTGCCAGCAGCCCCGCCGGACAGGGTTTTGAAAAACTGTTTTTT; CDR3 protein: CASSPAGQGFEKLFF
V gene: TRBV12-3/TRBV12-4; clone size: many; D gene: TRBD1; J gene: TRBJ2-7; CDR3 DNA: TGTGCCAGCAGTTCCCGGGACAGGAGCTCCTACGAGCAGTACTTC; CDR3 protein: CASSSRDRSSYEQYF
V gene: TRBV6-2/TRBV6-3; clone size: .; D gene: TRBD2; J gene: TRBJ2-7; CDR3 DNA: TGTGCCAGCACCGGATGGGGTAGCGGGACTTACAATGAGCAGTACTTC; CDR3 protein: CASTGWGSGTYNEQYF
V gene: TRBV27; clone size: .; D gene: .; J gene: TRBJ1-2; CDR3 DNA: TGTGCCACCCTTGGGGGGACCAATGGCTACACCTTC; CDR3 protein: CATLGGTNGYTF
V gene: TRBV28; clone size: .; D gene: .; J gene: TRBJ2-7; CDR3 DNA: TGTGCCAGCAGGAAGAGGCAGGACTACTACGAGCAGTACTTC; CDR3 protein: CASRKRQDYYEQYF
V gene: TRBV7-9; clone size: .; D gene: .; J gene: TRBJ1-1; CDR3 DNA: TGTGCCAGCAGCCAGACGGCCTGGGAAGCTTTCTTT; CDR3 protein: CASSQTAWEAFF
V gene: TRBV7-2; clone size: .; D gene: .; J gene: TRBJ2-1; CDR3 DNA: TGTGCCAGCAGCTGGAGGTCGCAGGGCTCCTACAATGAGCAGTTCTTC; CDR3 protein: CASSWRSQGSYNEQFF
V gene: TRBV20-1; clone size: many; D gene: .; J gene: TRBJ2-1; CDR3 DNA: TGCAGTGCTAGGATAGCCCATGAGCAGTTCTTC; CDR3 protein: CSARIAHEQFF
V gene: TRBV28; clone size: .; D gene: TRBD1; J gene: TRBJ2-1; CDR3 DNA: TGTGCCAGCAGTTCCTCAATCACAGGGGGCAATGAGCAGTTCTTC; CDR3 protein: CASSSSITGGNEQFF
V gene: TRBV20-1; clone size: .; D gene: TRBD1; J gene: TRBJ1-5; CDR3 DNA: TGCAGTGCTAGGGGAGGGGGCGATCAGCCCCAGCATTTT; CDR3 protein: CSARGGGDQPQHF
V gene: TRBV5-1; clone size: .; D gene: TRBD1; J gene: TRBJ1-6; CDR3 DNA: TGCGCCAGCAGCTCCCAGGGGGTAGGCGCGAGGGCCCTCCACTTT; CDR3 protein: CASSSQGVGARALHF
V gene: TRBV3-1; clone size: few; D gene: TRBD1; J gene: TRBJ2-5; CDR3 DNA: TGTGCCAGCAGCCAAGATCCGGCAGGGGGCTCCCAAGAGACCCAGTACTTC; CDR3 protein: CASSQDPAGGSQETQYF
V gene: TRBV6-1; clone size: few; D gene: .; J gene: TRBJ2-7; CDR3 DNA: TGTGCCAGCAGTGAAGAACAGGAAATTTTCTACGAGCAGTACTTC; CDR3 protein: CASSEEQEIFYEQYF
V gene: TRBV5-5; clone size: few; D gene: .; J gene: TRBJ2-7; CDR3 DNA: TGTGCCAGCAGCTTGGAGCCAGGGGAGCCCGAGCAGTACTTC; CDR3 protein: CASSLEPGEPEQYF
V gene: TRBV4-1; clone size: .; D gene: .; J gene: TRBJ1-2; CDR3 DNA: TGCGCCAGCAGCCAAGATCCGAGCTGGCGCCAGGGTTTCGACTATGGCTACACCTTC; CDR3 protein: CASSQDPSWRQGFDYGYTF
V gene: TRBV7-9; clone size: .; D gene: TRBD1; J gene: TRBJ2-7; CDR3 DNA: TGTGCCAGCAGCTTACCACCTTCCGGGACAGGACCCTACGAGCAGTACTTC; CDR3 protein: CASSLPPSGTGPYEQYF
V gene: TRBV7-2; clone size: .; D gene: .; J gene: TRBJ1-6; CDR3 DNA: TGTGCCAGCAGGGAAGACAGTTACAATTCACCCCTCCACTTT; CDR3 protein: CASREDSYNSPLHF
V gene: TRBV12-3/TRBV12-4; clone size: few; D gene: .; J gene: TRBJ2-5; CDR3 DNA: TGTGCCAGCAGTTATAGTGACCAAGAGACCCAGTACTTC; CDR3 protein: CASSYSDQETQYF
V gene: TRBV7-9; clone size: .; D gene: .; J gene: TRBJ1-2; CDR3 DNA: TGTGCCAGCAGCCTAGGCGGCCGACCGAACTATGGCTACACCTTC; CDR3 protein: CASSLGGRPNYGYTF
V gene: TRBV12-3/TRBV12-4; clone size: .; D gene: .; J gene: TRBJ1-2; CDR3 DNA: TGTGCCAGCCGCCCCGGGGCAGTCGCCTACACCTTC; CDR3 protein: CASRPGAVAYTF
V gene: TRBV20-1; clone size: few; D gene: TRBD2; J gene: TRBJ2-3; CDR3 DNA: TGCAGTGCCTTGAAAGGGAGGGGACTTTTGGGGGAAGATACGCAGTATTTT; CDR3 protein: CSALKGRGLLGEDTQYF
V gene: TRBV29-1; clone size: .; D gene: .; J gene: TRBJ2-3; CDR3 DNA: TGCAGCGTTGAGGGCGGGGTGACAGATACGCAGTATTTT; CDR3 protein: CSVEGGVTDTQYF
V gene: TRBV3-1; clone size: .; D gene: TRBD1; J gene: TRBJ2-3; CDR3 DNA: TGTGCCAACAGCCAAGATGTGCGGGCCCAGGGCACAGGGGCGCAGTATTTT; CDR3 protein: CANSQDVRAQGTGAQYF
V gene: TRBV7-9; clone size: few; D gene: .; J gene: TRBJ2-7; CDR3 DNA: TGTGCCAGCAGCTTAGCGGGTAGGAAGGGGTTCGAGCAGTACTTC; CDR3 protein: CASSLAGRKGFEQYF
V gene: TRBV29-1; clone size: .; D gene: TRBD1; J gene: TRBJ2-3; CDR3 DNA: TGCAGCGTTGGACAGACAGGGGAGGTGCAGTATTTT; CDR3 protein: CSVGQTGEVQYF
V gene: TRBV12-3/TRBV12-4; clone size: .; D gene: .; J gene: TRBJ2-3; CDR3 DNA: TGTGCCAGCAGACAGACGGACGGGCACACAGATACGCAGTATTTT; CDR3 protein: CASRQTDGHTDTQYF
V gene: TRBV4-1; clone size: .; D gene: .; J gene: TRBJ1-5; CDR3 DNA: TGCGCCAGCAGCCACGAGCCGGGACGGGAGAATCAGCCCCAGCATTTT; CDR3 protein: CASSHEPGRENQPQHF
V gene: TRBV7-8; clone size: .; D gene: .; J gene: TRBJ2-7; CDR3 DNA: TGTGCCAGCGGCTTAGCTCGAGGGGCCTACGAGCAGTACTTC; CDR3 protein: CASGLARGAYEQYF
V gene: TRBV29-1; clone size: .; D gene: .; J gene: TRBJ1-2; CDR3 DNA: TGCAGCGTTGAAGATCCCGGCCACTATGGCTACACCTTC; CDR3 protein: CSVEDPGHYGYTF
V gene: TRBV6-5; clone size: few; D gene: TRBD1; J gene: TRBJ1-2; CDR3 DNA: TGTGCCAGCAGCCCGATCGGACAGGGCATAACTTATGGCTACACCTTC; CDR3 protein: CASSPIGQGITYGYTF
V gene: TRBV20-1; clone size: .; D gene: TRBD1; J gene: TRBJ1-2; CDR3 DNA: TGCAGTGCTAGAGATCACTCACAGGGGGCCCATGGCTACACCTTC; CDR3 protein: CSARDHSQGAHGYTF
V gene: TRBV18; clone size: .; D gene: TRBD2; J gene: TRBJ2-1; CDR3 DNA: TGTGTCAGCTCACCCGGCGGGAGCCCATGGAATGAGCAGTTCTTC; CDR3 protein: CVSSPGGSPWNEQFF
V gene: TRBV20-1; clone size: many; D gene: .; J gene: TRBJ2-3; CDR3 DNA: TGCAGTGCTAGAGATGAAGGACTTTCCCCCGGTGGAGATACGCAGTATTTT; CDR3 protein: CSARDEGLSPGGDTQYF
V gene: TRBV2; clone size: .; D gene: .; J gene: TRBJ2-7; CDR3 DNA: TGTGCCAGCCAACCGGGCCTCCGCGAGCAGTACTTC; CDR3 protein: CASQPGLREQYF
V gene: TRBV2; clone size: few; D gene: TRBD2; J gene: TRBJ2-3; CDR3 DNA: TGTGCCAGCAGTGGGACTAGCGTTAGCACAGATACGCAGTATTTT; CDR3 protein: CASSGTSVSTDTQYF
V gene: TRBV4-3; clone size: few; D gene: TRBD2; J gene: TRBJ2-7; CDR3 DNA: TGCGCCAGCAGCCAAGGGGCCACTAGCGGTACCTACGAGCAGTACTTC; CDR3 protein: CASSQGATSGTYEQYF
V gene: TRBV18; clone size: .; D gene: .; J gene: TRBJ2-7; CDR3 DNA: TGTGCCAGCTCACCCTCCCAGGGAAGCTCCTACGAGCAGTACTTC; CDR3 protein: CASSPSQGSSYEQYF
V gene: TRBV3-1; clone size: .; D gene: .; J gene: TRBJ2-3; CDR3 DNA: TGTGCCAGTAGCCAAGACGGTGCGCCCCGCACAGATACGCAGTATTTT; CDR3 protein: CASSQDGAPRTDTQYF
V gene: TRBV28; clone size: many; D gene: .; J gene: TRBJ2-5; CDR3 DNA: TGTGCCAGCTCTTCTCGTGGGGGAGAGACCCAGTACTTC; CDR3 protein: CASSSRGGETQYF
V gene: TRBV7-2; clone size: .; D gene: .; J gene: TRBJ1-2; CDR3 DNA: TGTGCCAGCAGCCAGTGGACAGATAACTATGGCTACACCTTC; CDR3 protein: CASSQWTDNYGYTF
V gene: TRBV20-1; clone size: few; D gene: .; J gene: TRBJ2-1; CDR3 DNA: TGCAGTGCTAGATTCCCCCGGCAGCCAGGATCCTACAATGAGCAGTTCTTC; CDR3 protein: CSARFPRQPGSYNEQFF
V gene: TRBV20-1; clone size: .; D gene: .; J gene: TRBJ1-3; CDR3 DNA: TGCAGTGCCAAAGGACGGACATTGTTCCCTGGAAGCACCATATATTTT; CDR3 protein: CSAKGRTLFPGSTIYF
V gene: TRBV10-3; clone size: few; D gene: TRBD2; J gene: TRBJ2-3; CDR3 DNA: TGTGCCATCAGTGGGGCAGCGGGGGCCCGCACAGATACGCAGTATTTT; CDR3 protein: CAISGAAGARTDTQYF
V gene: TRBV28; clone size: once; D gene: .; J gene: TRBJ2-7; CDR3 DNA: TGTGCCAGCAGTTTACTCAGGGTGGCCCACGAGCAGTACTTC; CDR3 protein: CASSLLRVAHEQYF
V gene: TRBV10-3; clone size: .; D gene: TRBD1; J gene: TRBJ1-1; CDR3 DNA: TGTGCCATCAGGGCCGGGACAGGGGCCACTGAAGCTTTCTTT; CDR3 protein: CAIRAGTGATEAFF
V gene: TRBV20-1; clone size: .; D gene: .; J gene: TRBJ2-1; CDR3 DNA: TGCAGTGCTAGAGCGATGAGACTAGAAGGGGAATATGATGAGCAGTTCTTC; CDR3 protein: CSARAMRLEGEYDEQFF
V gene: TRBV7-2; clone size: few; D gene: .; J gene: TRBJ1-2; CDR3 DNA: TGTGCCAGCAGCTTAGGTATAGAAACCTATGGCTACACCTTC; CDR3 protein: CASSLGIETYGYTF
V gene: TRBV6-5; clone size: few; D gene: .; J gene: TRBJ2-3; CDR3 DNA: TGTGCCAGCAGAGACGGGGGCACAGATACGCAGTATTTT; CDR3 protein: CASRDGGTDTQYF
V gene: TRBV11-1; clone size: few; D gene: .; J gene: TRBJ2-7; CDR3 DNA: TGTGCCAGCAGCTGGGGGAAGAGTACCCAAGGTTTGGACTACGAGCAGTACTTC; CDR3 protein: CASSWGKSTQGLDYEQYF
V gene: TRBV7-2; clone size: few; D gene: .; J gene: TRBJ2-7; CDR3 DNA: TGTGCCAGCAGCCCTACCTCACTTTACGAGCAGTACTTC; CDR3 protein: CASSPTSLYEQYF
V gene: TRBV7-9; clone size: .; D gene: .; J gene: TRBJ2-2; CDR3 DNA: TGTGCCAGCAGCGCCAGGATCAACACCGGGGAGCTGTTTTTT; CDR3 protein: CASSARINTGELFF
V gene: TRBV15; clone size: .; D gene: .; J gene: TRBJ1-1; CDR3 DNA: TGTGCCACCAGCAGAGTAGGGGTCAGGGAGGAAGCTTTCTTT; CDR3 protein: CATSRVGVREEAFF
V gene: TRBV5-1; clone size: .; D gene: .; J gene: TRBJ2-2; CDR3 DNA: TGCGCCAGCAGTACGCAGCTGAACACCGGGGAGCTGTTTTTT; CDR3 protein: CASSTQLNTGELFF
V gene: TRBV20-1; clone size: few; D gene: TRBD1; J gene: TRBJ2-5; CDR3 DNA: TGCAGTGCCGAACCGACAGGGTATGAGCAGTACTTC; CDR3 protein: CSAEPTGYEQYF
V gene: TRBV6-5; clone size: few; D gene: TRBD2; J gene: TRBJ2-1; CDR3 DNA: TGTGCCAGCAGTTACTCGGGACTAGCATTTAATGAGCAGTTCTTC; CDR3 protein: CASSYSGLAFNEQFF
V gene: TRBV20-1; clone size: .; D gene: TRBD2; J gene: TRBJ2-3; CDR3 DNA: TGCAGTGCCCCCTCCGCGGGAGTTGGCACAGATACGCAGTATTTT; CDR3 protein: CSAPSAGVGTDTQYF
V gene: TRBV20-1; clone size: .; D gene: TRBD1; J gene: TRBJ2-5; CDR3 DNA: TGCAGTGCGGACCGGGACAGGGGACTGGGCTGGGAGACCCAGTACTTC; CDR3 protein: CSADRDRGLGWETQYF
V gene: TRBV20-1; clone size: .; D gene: TRBD2; J gene: TRBJ2-3; CDR3 DNA: TGCAGTGCTAGGCGCGCCTTTTTCCCAGCGGGAAATACAGATACGCAGTATTTT; CDR3 protein: CSARRAFFPAGNTDTQYF
V gene: TRBV5-1; clone size: few; D gene: .; J gene: TRBJ2-4; CDR3 DNA: TGCGCCAGCAGCCCTGAGACTAGTGCAATATTCAAAAACATTCAGTACTTC; CDR3 protein: CASSPETSAIFKNIQYF